What follows are 18 T cell receptor beta chains derived from one specimen sequenced in a study of blood T cell repertoires in COVID-19 (dated by TCRdb to between 2020 and 2021). Receptors were amplified or captured by the immunoSEQ multiplex PCR assay. This immuneACCESS table, as held by TCRdb, lists in-frame sequences with V and J called but not all clones. Of the missing ones, under half trace to an unresolved V gene in checked studies; the others have no known cause. This sample lists about 230,000 clones; approximately 81% were detected once. The ten largest account for about 0.93% of the sample. Source material: peripheral blood. The receptors originated from a man aged 40-50 years with acute or convalescent COVID-19.

The chain has TRBV30 and TRBJ2-3; D unclear. CDR1 GTSNPN and CDR2 SVGIG come from the germline V gene (reference sequence). Trimming shortened V by 2 bases and J by 5 bases, and 5 bases separated the two germline ends. This CDR3 region has 11 residues. The CDR3 loop reads CAWSTGDTQYF. The CDR3 DNA is TGTGCCTGGAGTACGGGAGATACGCAGTATTTT.

The chain is built from TRBV30 and TRBJ2-7, with TRBD2 identical over 7 bases. CDR1 is GTSNPN and CDR2 is SVGIG in the germline V gene (reference sequence). This CDR3 has 13 residues. J was trimmed by 6 bases and V by 8 bases; bases with no gene match: 13. CDR3 sequence: CAARDYPFGEQYF. The CDR3 DNA reads as TGTGCCGCGAGGGACTACCCCTTCGGCGAGCAGTACTTC. Drawing the rest from reference TRBV30 and TRBJ2-7, the complete variable domain is SQTIHQWPATLVQPVGSPLSLECTVEGTSNPNLYWYRQAAGRGLQLLFYSVGIGQISSEVPQNLSASRPQDRQFILSSKKLLLSDSGFYLCAARDYPFGEQYFGPGTRLTVT.

This sequence joins TRBV6-2 or TRBV6-3 and TRBJ2-2; 7 nucleotides agree with TRBD1. Germline V gene lookup returns CDR1 MNHEY and CDR2 SVGEGT. This CDR3 contains 15 residues. Trimming at V came to 2 bases and at J to 8 bases, leaving 8 bases not matched to a gene. The CDR3 bases are TGTGCCAGCAGTTACCTCCAAGGGGGCGAGGGGGAGCTGTTTTTT. This sequence encodes CASSYLQGGEGELFF.

The genes are TRBV28 and TRBJ2-7, with TRBD2 matching 13 bases. Germline loops: CDR1 MDHEN, CDR2 SYDVKM. V dropped 4 bases and J dropped 0; count of bases not matched to a gene: 9. This CDR3 contains 18 residues. The CDR3 loop is CASSSGLAGLLSSYEQYF. As DNA, the CDR3 is TGTGCCAGCAGTTCGGGACTAGCGGGGCTACTGAGCTCCTACGAGCAGTACTTC.

The CDR3, as DNA: TGTGCCAGCAGGTCTTCGGGGGGAGGCAATCAGCCCCAGCATTTT. It translates to CASRSSGGGNQPQHF. The rearrangement joins TRBV7-3 to TRBJ1-5; a weak D match, TRBD1 (5 bases). Germline CDR1 and CDR2: SGHTA and FQGTGA. V lost 6 bases and J 2 bases, leaving 14 bases between the germline ends. The CDR3 extends over 15 amino acids.

The rearrangement joins TRBV6-1 to TRBJ1-6; TRBD1 might be the D (6 bases). CDR3 length: 15 amino acids. V shed 1 base and J shed 10 bases, with 14 bases lying between them. CDR1 is MNHNS and CDR2 is SASEGT in the germline V gene. The CDR3 bases are TGTGCCAGCAGTGAAGTACCAACAGGGAACTCACCCCTCCACTTT. Translating it yields CASSEVPTGNSPLHF.

V usage is TRBV18 and J usage is TRBJ2-1; D may be TRBD1 (6 bases). Germline values: CDR1 KGHSH, CDR2 LQKENI. Deletions cut 2 bases from V and 5 bases from J, with 13 bases between. The CDR3 is 15 amino acids. CDR3 residues: CASSPFGDKNNEQFF. CDR3 coding DNA: TGTGCCAGCTCACCATTCGGGGACAAAAACAATGAGCAGTTCTTC.

This chain uses TRBV7-2 with TRBJ2-1; 8 bases agree with TRBD2. This CDR3 spans 19 amino acids. CDR1 and CDR2 from the germline V gene are SGHTA and FQGNSA. The junction had 11 bases not matched to a gene; V was cut back by 1 base and J by 0 bases. CDR3 loop: CASSLVSTSGRSSYNEQFF. The DNA of the CDR3 is TGTGCCAGCAGCTTAGTTAGTACTAGCGGAAGGAGCTCCTACAATGAGCAGTTCTTC. The variable domain in full, completed from reference TRBV7-2 and TRBJ2-1, reads GAGVSQSPSNKVTEKGKDVELRCDPISGHTALYWYRQSLGQGLEFLIYFQGNSAPDKSGLPSDRFSAERTGGSVSTLTIQRTQQEDSAVYLCASSLVSTSGRSSYNEQFFGPGTRLTVL.

This clone was found once. This chain links TRBV28 with TRBJ1-2, with D possibly being TRBD1 (5 bases). Germline assignment: CDR1 MDHEN and CDR2 SYDVKM. Trimming took 8 bases from V and 0 from J, leaving 10 bases between them. CDR3 length: 13 residues. The CDR3 loop reads CASSRAANYGYTF. The CDR3 bases are TGTGCCAGCTCCAGGGCTGCTAACTATGGCTACACCTTC.

The chain is built from TRBV2 and TRBJ1-2; no clear D gene. CDR1 SNHLY and CDR2 FYNNEI come from the germline V gene. The CDR3 is 14 residues long. V was shortened by 6 bases and J by 0 bases, with 11 bases between the two germline ends. This CDR3 is CASREGGTNYGYTF. CDR3 nucleotide sequence: TGTGCCAGCAGGGAGGGCGGTACTAACTATGGCTACACCTTC. The full variable domain, with the rest looked up from reference TRBV2 and TRBJ1-2, is EPEVTQTPSHQVTQMGQEVILRCVPISNHLYFYWYRQILGQKVEFLVSFYNNEISEKSEIFDDQFSVERPDGSNFTLKIRSTKLEDSAMYFCASREGGTNYGYTFGSGTRLTVV.

The V and J genes are TRBV24-1 and TRBJ1-5, with a possible D match to TRBD1 (5 bases). Trimming took 2 bases from V and 2 from J, leaving 12 bases between them. The germline CDR1 and CDR2 sequences are KGHDR and SFDVKD. The CDR3 has 16 amino acids. The CDR3 spells CATSDSVTGGNQPQHF. Here the CDR3 DNA reads TGTGCCACCAGTGATTCGGTAACGGGGGGCAATCAGCCCCAGCATTTT.

The J gene is TRBJ1-5, the V gene TRBV4-1; D remains ambiguous. The ends were cut back, 2 bases at V and 6 bases at J, with 8 bases in the middle. CDR1 MGHRA and CDR2 YSYEKL come from the germline V gene. CDR3 length: 13 amino acids. CDR3 region: CASSQQYTQPQHF. The CDR3 DNA reads as TGCGCCAGCAGCCAACAGTACACTCAGCCCCAGCATTTT.

The chain carries TRBV6-5 and TRBJ2-7, with a weak D call TRBD1 (6 bases). The CDR3 spans 16 residues. Looked up from germline, CDR1 is MNHEY and CDR2 is SVGAGI. The V end was cut by 0 bases, the J end by 2 bases, with 14 bases between. The CDR3 region has the DNA TGTGCCAGCAGTTACTCAAGGACAGCCTACCCCTACGAGCAGTACTTC. Amino acid sequence: CASSYSRTAYPYEQYF.

This clone was seen only a few times. The chain recombines TRBV11-2 with TRBJ2-7; 8 nucleotides match TRBD1. The CDR3 has 15 amino acids. The J segment lost 5 bases and the V segment lost 3 bases, leaving 9 bases of the junction unmatched. Per the germline V gene, CDR1 is SGHAT and CDR2 is FQNNGV. The CDR3 region has the DNA TGTGCCAGCAGCTTGTCCGGCAGGGGGCGAAACGAGCAGTACTTC. Residues: CASSLSGRGRNEQYF.

This sequence joins TRBV18 and TRBJ1-2; TRBD1 aligns across 9 bases. The V segment lost 3 bases and the J segment 2 bases; nucleotides outside the gene matches: 7. Germline lookup yields CDR1 KGHSH and CDR2 LQKENI. This CDR3 spans 16 amino acids. In DNA form, the CDR3 reads TGTGCCAGCTCACCTTCGGCGGGACAGGGAAACTATGGCTACACCTTC. Translated: CASSPSAGQGNYGYTF. Full variable domain (missing parts from reference TRBV18 and TRBJ1-2): NAGVMQNPRHLVRRRGQEARLRCSPMKGHSHVYWYRQLPEEGLKFMVYLQKENIIDESGMPKERFSAEFPKEGPSILRIQQVVRGDSAAYFCASSPSAGQGNYGYTFGSGTRLTVV.

The chain uses TRBV7-9 and TRBJ1-2, with a weak D call TRBD1 (5 bases). Germline V gene data show CDR1 as SEHNR and CDR2 as FQNEAQ (reference sequence). This CDR3 spans 14 amino acids. Trimming stripped 5 bases from V and 5 bases from J, with 15 bases between. CDR3 protein: CASSPGTGKYGYTF. CDR3 sequence (DNA): TGTGCCAGCAGCCCTGGAACAGGCAAATATGGCTACACCTTC.

The chain has TRBV2 and TRBJ1-2, with D unresolved. The CDR3 is 13 amino acids. Trimming removed 6 bases at V and 7 bases at J, with 15 bases between. In germline, CDR1 is SNHLY, CDR2 FYNNEI. The CDR3, as DNA: TGTGCCAGCAGCCTGGTCCGGGAGGGTGGCTACACCTTC. Translating gives CASSLVREGGYTF.

The rearrangement uses TRBV3-1 (or the pseudogene TRBV3-2) and TRBJ1-6, with 7 bases fitting TRBD1. This CDR3 comprises 15 residues. The V and J ends lost 2 bases and 7 bases, in that order; junction bases with no gene match: 5. Per germline, CDR1 LGHDT and CDR2 YNNKEL (reference sequence). The CDR3 bases are TGTGCCAGCAGCCAATCGACAGGGCTAAATTCACCCCTCCACTTT. Its protein product is CASSQSTGLNSPLHF.